This T cell receptor (beta chain) was retrieved from a study of somatic mutations in cytotoxic T cells in rheumatoid arthritis. The wider study: Before any treatment began, around 30 ml EDTA peripheral blood was collected from patients right after diagnosis.

V shed 3 bases, J shed 5 bases, and the junction held 7 bases outside the gene matches. CDR1 and CDR2 (germline): SGHDN, FVKESK. CDR3 length equals 15 residues. A note on this clone: Its specificity is unknown.

Data came from immunoSEQ multiplex PCR; TCRdb stores just in-frame clones and leaves some out. This sample yields 10,000 or so clones, of which roughly 71% are seen a single time; around 35% belongs to the top ten. Findings and caveats of the study: Slight TRBV07 underrepresentation in rheumatoid arthritis patients went unadjusted for multiple comparisons. Over 20% of CD8+ cells belonged to the largest CD8+ clone in about an eighth of the roughly 65 patients. Rheumatoid arthritis patients showed CD8+ clonality increasing with age, unlike healthy controls.

The specimen was CD8+ T cells sorted from blood. The chain combines TRBV14 with TRBJ2-5; 9 nucleotides align to TRBD2. This receptor was taken from an adult with rheumatoid arthritis. The CDR3 sequence: CASSQGLAFRETQYF. CDR3 in DNA: TGTGCCAGCAGCCAGGGACTAGCTTTTCGTGAGACCCAGTACTTC.